This T cell receptor (beta chain) was documented in a study of T cells in Graves' hyperthyroidism and ophthalmopathy. Study at large: The initial diagnosis was the point when peripheral blood was collected, ahead of any treatment. Notes on the study in general: For ophthalmopathy, model prediction preceded onset by a median 6.5 months.

The diagnostic basis comprised clinical symptoms, serum thyroxine and TRAb, thyroid ultrasound and orbital computed tomography. This clonotype came up many times. Its target is not known. Amplified TCR beta CDR3 regions derived from RNA transcripts. First-round RT-PCR targeting the TCR CDR3 was performed with the HTBI primer set. Each CDR3 protein gets one entry after TCRdb re-called the multiplex PCR reads with MiXCR. The table includes some 550,000 distinct CDR3 sequences, roughly 20% detected once. Sequencing was done on a sample of blood. This clonotype was sampled from a man younger than 35 with Graves' hyperthyroidism.

For the CDR3, the DNA is TGTGCCAGCAGTTTACTGGACAGAGGGAACACTGAAGCTTTCTTT. Its protein product is CASSLLDRGNTEAFF. The chain links TRBV28 to TRBJ1-1; D is perhaps TRBD1 (6 bases). V lost 2 bases and J 1 base, leaving 11 bases between the germline ends. CDR1 and CDR2 from the germline V gene are MDHEN and SYDVKM. This CDR3 is 15 amino acids long.